Included here is one T cell receptor beta chain sequence, with context. Its antigen is as yet unknown. Prior to thyroid surgery, none of the patients had received any treatment. The record originates from a study of metastatic and nonmetastatic thyroid tumors. Whole-study context: Blood and tumor or nodule tissue repertoires from malignant and benign thyroid patients were compared. Notes on the study in general: According to reports, the diversity of TCR beta was significantly higher in malignant thyroid tumors than in benign nodules, and this held in both blood and tumor samples.

Original analysis: It was from CDR3 differences across clinicopathological groups that a distant-metastasis classifier for papillary thyroid cancer was built. TCRdb re-clonotyped the PCR reads through MiXCR. The V and J calls shown here were made by TCRdb, not taken from the authors' results. The data show some 33,000 clones, about a fifth seen once. Deletions cut 4 bases from V and 2 bases from J, with 5 bases between. Germline CDR1 and CDR2: SNHLY and FYNNEI. The CDR3 spans 12 residues. This receptor was identified in a male donor with papillary thyroid cancer or a benign thyroid nodule (not recorded which). Some clones in this sample may be carry-over from other donors' samples. This chain links TRBV2 with TRBJ2-5; D may be TRBD2 (5 bases). The sample was tumor tissue. This chain's CDR3 is CASSGGQETQYF. The CDR3 nucleotides are TGTGCCAGCAGTGGAGGGCAAGAGACCCAGTACTTC.